The 9 T cell receptor beta chains presented below share a single source sample, sequenced in a study of cytomegalovirus exposure and HLA in healthy donors. The PCR used 60 Vbeta and 13 Jbeta primers. The protocol was immunoSEQ multiplex PCR, while the TCRdb copy is restricted to in-frame clones and leaves out a portion. Its table lists around 100,000 clones. What was sequenced was PBMCs. Receptor source: a middle-aged man in good health and CMV-seropositive.

The chain links TRBV29-1 to TRBJ2-2; no definite D call. CDR3 size: 12 residues. Germline V gene lookup returns CDR1 SQVTM and CDR2 ANQGSEA. The V and J ends lost 4 bases and 2 bases respectively, with 5 bases between them. This chain's CDR3 is CSVVGNTGELFF. In nucleotides, the CDR3 is TGCAGCGTTGTTGGCAACACCGGGGAGCTGTTTTTT.

The chain recombines TRBV19 with TRBJ2-1; D is perhaps TRBD1 (5 bases). There are 16 residues in the CDR3. Per the germline V gene, CDR1 is LNHDA and CDR2 is SQIVND (reference sequence). V lost 5 bases and J lost 0, with 14 bases in between. The DNA for the CDR3 is TGTGCCAGTAGTTATTCGACAGCAAGCTCCTACAATGAGCAGTTCTTC. Its protein product is CASSYSTASSYNEQFF.

The rearrangement uses TRBV11-3 and TRBJ2-1, with 7 bases lining up with TRBD2. CDR3 length: 19 residues. V trimming: 4 bases; J trimming: 0 bases; junction bases outside the gene matches: 15. The germline CDR1 and CDR2 sequences are SGHNT and YENEEA. The CDR3 here is CASSSWTREGPSSYNEQFF. CDR3 nucleotide sequence: TGTGCCAGCAGCTCTTGGACTAGGGAAGGACCTAGCTCCTACAATGAGCAGTTCTTC.

This chain joins TRBV7-8 and TRBJ1-4; D unresolved. V dropped 0 bases and J dropped 8 bases, with 4 bases sitting between them. CDR1 and CDR2 (germline): SGHVS, FQNEAQ. The CDR3 runs 12 residues. DNA of the CDR3: TGTGCCAGCAGCTTAGCGAGGGAAAAACTGTTTTTT. Translated, it gives CASSLAREKLFF. Full variable domain (outside the CDR3, taken from reference TRBV7-8 and TRBJ1-4): GAGVSQSPRYKVAKRGQDVALRCDPISGHVSLFWYQQALGQGPEFLTYFQNEAQLDKSGLPSDRFFAERPEGSVSTLKIQRTQQEDSAVYLCASSLAREKLFFGSGTQLSVL.

The gene calls are TRBV5-1 and TRBJ2-1, with TRBD2 matching over 10 bases. Germline-derived CDR1 and CDR2 are SGHRS and YFSETQ. V lost 3 bases, J lost 4 bases, and 7 bases stayed unmatched. The CDR3 contains 16 residues. As DNA, the CDR3 is TGCGCCAGCAGCTCCTACCTAGCGGGGGCTTACAATGAGCAGTTCTTC. Translating gives CASSSYLAGAYNEQFF.

The gene calls are TRBV6-4 and TRBJ2-1; 11 positions match TRBD2. CDR1 and CDR2 (germline): MRHNA, SNTAGT. There are 15 residues in the CDR3. Trimming took 6 bases from V and 7 from J; bases not matched to a gene: 8. CDR3 in DNA: TGTGCCAGCAGCGAGCTAGCGGGAGGCCCGAATGAGCAGTTCTTC. Protein sequence: CASSELAGGPNEQFF.

The chain is built from TRBV28 and TRBJ1-5; D ambiguous. With 7 bases removed from V and 4 bases from J, the gap between germline ends came to 17 bases. The CDR3 loop spans 15 amino acids. CDR1 is MDHEN, CDR2 SYDVKM, per germline. CDR3 region: CASTPLAARNQPQHF. The CDR3 nucleotides read TGTGCCAGCACTCCGTTGGCAGCGAGAAATCAGCCCCAGCATTTT. Variable domain in full (rest from reference TRBV28 and TRBJ1-5): DVKVTQSSRYLVKRTGEKVFLECVQDMDHENMFWYRQDPGLGLRLIYFSYDVKMKEKGDIPEGYSVSREKKERFSLILESASTNQTSMYLCASTPLAARNQPQHFGDGTRLSIL.

The chain joins TRBV4-1 to TRBJ2-7; 7 bases are a match to TRBD1. Germline CDR1 is MGHRA and CDR2 is YSYEKL. Trimming at V came to 3 bases and at J to 5 bases, leaving 10 bases not matched to a gene. The CDR3 has 15 amino acids. CDR3 DNA sequence: TGCGCCAGCAGCCATCTCGAGACAGGGAACCACGAGCAGTACTTC. It specifies CASSHLETGNHEQYF.

The rearrangement links TRBV7-2 to TRBJ2-7; no reliable D call. Germline lookup yields CDR1 SGHTA and CDR2 FQGNSA. This CDR3 spans 11 amino acids. With 5 bases removed from V and 3 bases from J, the gap between germline ends came to 5 bases. The chain's CDR3 is CASSQIYEQYF. The DNA of the CDR3 is TGTGCCAGCAGCCAGATCTACGAGCAGTACTTC.